This T cell receptor (beta chain) was sequenced in a study of Graves' ophthalmopathy and Graves' hyperthyroidism. This clonotype appeared a few times. Its antigen remains unknown. Clinicians made diagnoses from clinical symptoms, serum thyroxine, TRAb, thyroid ultrasound and orbital computed tomography. The germline V and J ends were trimmed by 3 bases and 9 bases, with 20 bases remaining between them. The CDR3 spans 15 residues. Germline V gives CDR1 MGHRA, CDR2 YSYEKL. Investigators amplified TCR beta CDR3 regions from RNA transcripts. An opening RT-PCR round employed HTBI primers and preceded a second-round multiplex PCR. One entry per CDR3 protein results from TCRdb running MiXCR on the multiplex PCR reads. In the table there are over 500,000 distinct CDR3 sequences, 22% of which are singletons. Study-level findings and limits: Most expanded thyroid clonotypes above 0.001 frequency also appeared in blood.

The chain links TRBV4-1 to TRBJ2-5; tentative D call: TRBD1 (7 bases). This receptor was taken from a young woman with stable Graves' hyperthyroidism. Some clones in this sample may be carry-over from other donors' samples. The material sequenced was peripheral blood. For the CDR3, the DNA is TGCGCCAGCAGCCAGACGCGGGACAGCCCCTTTCCCCAGTACTTC. It specifies CASSQTRDSPFPQYF.